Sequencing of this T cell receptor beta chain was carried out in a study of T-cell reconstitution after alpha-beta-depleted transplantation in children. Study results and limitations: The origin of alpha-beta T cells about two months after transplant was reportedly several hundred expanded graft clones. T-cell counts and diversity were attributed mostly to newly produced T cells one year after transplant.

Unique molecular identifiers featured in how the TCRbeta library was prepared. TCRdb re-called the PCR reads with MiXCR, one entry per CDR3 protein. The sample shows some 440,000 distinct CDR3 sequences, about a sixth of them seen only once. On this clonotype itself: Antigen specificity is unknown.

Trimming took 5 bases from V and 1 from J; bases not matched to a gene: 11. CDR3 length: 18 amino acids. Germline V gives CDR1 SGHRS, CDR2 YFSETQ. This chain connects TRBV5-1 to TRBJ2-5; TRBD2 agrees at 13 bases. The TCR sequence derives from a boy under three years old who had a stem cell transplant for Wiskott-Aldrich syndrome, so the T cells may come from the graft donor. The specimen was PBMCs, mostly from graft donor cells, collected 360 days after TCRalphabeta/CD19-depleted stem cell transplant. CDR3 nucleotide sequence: TGCGCCAGCAGACTGACTAGCGGGGGGCTGCCCCTCCAAGAGACCCAGTACTTC. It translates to CASRLTSGGLPLQETQYF.